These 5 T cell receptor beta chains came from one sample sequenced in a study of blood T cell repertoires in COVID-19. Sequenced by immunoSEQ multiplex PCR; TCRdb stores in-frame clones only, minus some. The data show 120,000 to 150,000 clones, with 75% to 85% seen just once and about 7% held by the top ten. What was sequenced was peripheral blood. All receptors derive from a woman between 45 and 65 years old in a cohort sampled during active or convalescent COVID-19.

CDR3 coding DNA: TGTGCCAGCAGCCCGAGGACTAGCGGGATGGAGACCCAGTACTTC. It yields the protein CASSPRTSGMETQYF. J is TRBJ2-5 and V is TRBV7-2, with 12 bases matching TRBD2. The germline V gene has CDR1 SGHTA and CDR2 FQGNSA. This CDR3 comprises 15 residues. The junction had 6 bases not matched to a gene; V was cut back by 5 bases and J by 5 bases.

CDR3 DNA: TGTGCCAGTAGTATTACGGGGGGCCTCTACGAGCAGTACTTC. Translating it yields CASSITGGLYEQYF. The chain combines TRBV19 with TRBJ2-7, with a weak D call TRBD2 (7 bases). The V gene lost 3 bases and the J gene lost 3 bases, with 12 bases spanning the gap. The germline CDR1 and CDR2 sequences are LNHDA and SQIVND (reference sequence). This CDR3 contains 14 residues.

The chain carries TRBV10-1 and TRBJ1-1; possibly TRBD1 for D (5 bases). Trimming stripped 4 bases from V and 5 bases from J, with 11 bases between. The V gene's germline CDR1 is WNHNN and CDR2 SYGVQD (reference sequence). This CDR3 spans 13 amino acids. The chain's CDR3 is CASSAGGGTEAFF. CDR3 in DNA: TGCGCCAGCAGTGCGGGGGGAGGGACTGAAGCTTTCTTT.

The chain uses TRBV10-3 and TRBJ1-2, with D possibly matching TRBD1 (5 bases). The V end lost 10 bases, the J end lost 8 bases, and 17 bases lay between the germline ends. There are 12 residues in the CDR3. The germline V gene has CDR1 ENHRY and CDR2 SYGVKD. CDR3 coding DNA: TGTGCCAGCAGCCCAGGCAGGGAAGGCTACACCTTC. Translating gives CASSPGREGYTF.

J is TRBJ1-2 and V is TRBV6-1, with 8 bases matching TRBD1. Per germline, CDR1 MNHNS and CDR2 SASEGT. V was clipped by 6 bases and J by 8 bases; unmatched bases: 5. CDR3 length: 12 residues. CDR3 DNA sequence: TGTGCCAGCAGCCCGCCAGGGGGCGGCTACACCTTC. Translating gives CASSPPGGGYTF.